This T cell receptor (beta chain) was obtained from a study of blood T cell repertoires in COVID-19 (TCRdb year 2020). Notes on the research overall: Collaborator samples came from the United States, Italy and Spain and covered acute and convalescent phases of COVID-19. Subjects who had been exposed to COVID-19, were actively infected with it, or had recovered from it provided the deeply sampled blood TCRbeta repertoires that made up the dataset. The repertoires were released in a freely available public database intended as a resource for research on the immune response to SARS-CoV-2. A de-identified subject ID, COVID-19 status, age in years and sex were almost always included in the sample metadata. The material from the prospective study consisted of cDNA or gDNA derived from T cells, B-cell-depleted T cells, or PBMCs. Where HLA class I and class II types were available, the types were taken from metadata supplied by the sample provider, not from assay-based typing. Samples came from the ongoing ImmuneRACE study (first 160 participants) plus 1,254 subjects from 6 global collaborators.

General findings and caveats noted by the study authors: How much clinical and demographic metadata was included differed by source and by participant, and the metadata was provided uncurated.

TCRbeta CDR3 regions were amplified from genomic DNA by means of the immunoSEQ Assay, a bias-controlled multiplex PCR. For the original study's pipeline: Nucleated cell counts per sample were estimated from amplification of reference gene primers within the assay. Sequence reads were collapsed and filtered to measure the absolute abundance of every unique TCRbeta CDR3 rearrangement. For each sample, productive Simpson clonality was calculated as the square root of Simpson's diversity index over productive rearrangements. Held by TCRdb, this immuneACCESS table contains in-frame sequences only and omits some clones. Under half of the omission traces to an unresolved V gene where checked; the cause of the rest is unknown. The V and J calls and clone size come from that table; D and trimming were worked out from the DNA. This sample lists hundreds of thousands of clones; over 70% were detected once. The biggest ten clones account for over 1.2% of the sample.

Another Seattle source contributed samples from volunteer blood donors who had recovered from COVID-19. Collaborating institutions collected whole blood in K2EDTA tubes following their own protocols. For TCRbeta analysis, collaborators shipped samples in one of three forms: frozen whole blood, isolated PBMCs, or DNA extracted from either of those sample types. Turning to this clone: No antigen is known for it. No base quality values were provided; no much bigger clone lies one nucleotide off.

The germline V gene (reference sequence) specifies PRHDT as CDR1 and FYEKMQ as CDR2. V loses 3 bases, J loses 2 bases, and the germline ends lie 14 bases apart. Taken from cysteine to phenylalanine, the CDR3 has 15 residues. Solely the CDR3 DNA is kept, with 45 bases framed from the first base. Sequencing was done on a sample of peripheral blood. The V and J segments used are TRBV13 and TRBJ2-7; no D gene is confidently identified. The TCR sequence derives from a middle-aged woman who had recovered from COVID-19. The nucleotides are TGTGCCAGCAGCTTCGGTTCGGCAGGTACCTACGAGCAGTACTTC. The translation is CASSFGSAGTYEQYF.